Each of the 13 T cell receptor beta chains below was sequenced from the same sample in a study of blood T cell repertoires in COVID-19 (dated by TCRdb to 2018 to 2020). Library generation was performed with the immunoSEQ multiplex PCR assay. The clones in this table, taken by TCRdb from immuneACCESS, are in-frame only. Not every clone is retained; where verified, under half of the shortfall comes from an unresolved V gene, and the cause of the rest is unknown. The sample table holds 200,000 to 300,000 clones, of which 70% to 90% were seen once. The ten most abundant clones make up around 3.3% of the sample. Sequenced material: PBMCs or T cells enriched from blood (not recorded which). The receptors were sampled from a woman in her forties with acute COVID-19.

The chain combines TRBV15 with TRBJ2-1; 9 bases align to TRBD2. Germline CDR1 LNHNV, CDR2 YYDKDF (reference sequence). V shed 3 bases and J 2 bases; nucleotides not matched to a gene: 14. This CDR3 comprises 19 residues. The CDR3 region is CATSRRPHERLAAYNEQFF. Written as DNA, the CDR3 is TGTGCCACCAGCAGGAGACCCCACGAAAGACTAGCGGCCTACAATGAGCAGTTCTTC.

The CDR3 DNA follows: TGCAGGGCCAAGGCGGGAGATACGCAGTATTTT. Translated: CRAKAGDTQYF. The chain recombines TRBV20-1 with TRBJ2-3; tentative D call: TRBD2 (5 bases). CDR3 length: 11 residues. From germline, CDR1 is DFQATT and CDR2 SNEGSKA (reference sequence).

The V and J genes are TRBV18 and TRBJ2-1; 7 bases match TRBD1. The trim removed 3 bases at V and 5 bases at J, leaving 4 bases unmatched. Germline lookup yields CDR1 KGHSH and CDR2 LQKENI. CDR3 length: 14 amino acids. The CDR3 DNA reads as TGTGCCAGCTCACCTGGACAGGCTCACAATGAGCAGTTCTTC. It yields the protein CASSPGQAHNEQFF.

This clone was seen at least ten times. This rearrangement joins TRBV3-1 (or the pseudogene TRBV3-2) to TRBJ1-2; 8 bases line up with TRBD1. Germline V CDR1 and CDR2: LGHDT, YNNKEL (reference sequence). Trimming cost V 4 bases and J 7 bases; bases outside gene matches: 2. There are 12 residues in the CDR3. The CDR3 DNA follows: TGTGCCAGCAGCCTGACAGGGGCTGGCTACACCTTC. Translating gives CASSLTGAGYTF.

This clone was detected only once. The chain joins TRBV2 to TRBJ1-4; 7 nucleotides agree with TRBD1. V dropped 7 bases and J dropped 8; count of bases not matched to a gene: 7. CDR1 is SNHLY, CDR2 FYNNEI, per germline. The CDR3 has 13 amino acids. CDR3 DNA sequence: TGTGCCAGCAATCTGAACAGGGGCGAAAAACTGTTTTTT. Translation gives CASNLNRGEKLFF.

V and J are TRBV27 and TRBJ2-7; 7 positions agree with TRBD1. V dropped 0 bases and J dropped 6; count of bases not matched to a gene: 8. The CDR3 is made up of 15 amino acids. Germline V gene sequence: CDR1 MNHEY, CDR2 SMNVEV (reference sequence). CDR3 amino acids: CASSLSSTGPSEQYF. The DNA for the CDR3 is TGTGCCAGCAGTTTATCTTCGACAGGGCCTAGCGAGCAGTACTTC.

This chain joins TRBV7-9 and TRBJ1-2, with 10 nucleotides matching TRBD1. The V segment lost 8 bases and the J segment 6 bases; nucleotides outside the gene matches: 3. The germline gives CDR1 SEHNR, CDR2 FQNEAQ (reference sequence). The CDR3 sequence is 12 residues long. The chain's CDR3 is CASGGQGHGYTF. CDR3 in DNA: TGTGCCAGCGGGGGACAGGGGCATGGCTACACCTTC.

This rearrangement joins TRBV5-4 to TRBJ2-7; a possible D gene is TRBD2 (6 bases). Per germline, CDR1 SGHNT and CDR2 YYREEE (reference sequence). Trimming left V 0 bases short and J 7 bases short, with 14 bases between. The CDR3 has 14 residues. The CDR3 here is CASSLGTTLLEQYF. The CDR3 DNA reads as TGTGCCAGCAGCTTGGGGACTACCCTACTGGAGCAGTACTTC. Full variable domain (rest looked up from reference TRBV5-4 and TRBJ2-7): ETGVTQSPTHLIKTRGQQVTLRCSSQSGHNTVSWYQQALGQGPQFIFQYYREEENGRGNFPPRFSGLQFPNYSSELNVNALELDDSALYLCASSLGTTLLEQYFGPGTRLTVT.

The chain has TRBV5-8 and TRBJ1-1; D might be TRBD1 (5 bases). This CDR3 is built from 13 residues. V dropped 4 bases and J dropped 2 bases, with 9 bases sitting between them. The germline CDR1 and CDR2 sequences are SGHTS and YDEGEE. The CDR3 DNA reads as TGTGCCAGCAGCCATGACAGTAACACTGAAGCTTTCTTT. This gives the protein CASSHDSNTEAFF.

Concerning this clone itself: A junction boundary mismatches the germline segment, possibly from a read error. The rearrangement uses TRBV5-4 and TRBJ2-7; 12 nucleotides line up with TRBD2. The CDR3 is made up of 16 amino acids. CDR1 is SGHNT, CDR2 YYREEE, per germline (reference sequence). CDR3 residues: CASSLGLAGVRDEQYF. DNA of the CDR3: TGTGCCAGCAGTTTGGGACTAGCGGGCGTACGAGACGAGCAGTACTTC.

The V call is TRBV7-8, the J call TRBJ2-5, with 8 bases lining up with TRBD2. The V and J ends lost 2 bases and 5 bases, in that order; junction bases with no gene match: 13. The CDR3 length is 17 residues. Germline CDR1 reads SGHVS; CDR2 reads FQNEAQ. CDR3 in amino acids: CASSLYGRGLVLETQYF. The CDR3 DNA sequence: TGTGCCAGCAGCTTATATGGCAGGGGACTAGTCCTGGAGACCCAGTACTTC.

This clone was counted a single time. The J gene is TRBJ2-3, the V gene TRBV13; 13 bases align to TRBD2. In germline, CDR1 is PRHDT, CDR2 FYEKMQ (reference sequence). J was trimmed by 1 base and V by 5 bases; bases with no gene match: 9. This CDR3 is 18 amino acids long. CDR3 bases: TGTGCCAGCAGCCCCCGGACTAGCGGGAGTTCGGGCACAGATACGCAGTATTTT. Its translation is CASSPRTSGSSGTDTQYF.

The J gene is TRBJ1-6, the V gene TRBV11-3; the D is unclear. There are 13 residues in the CDR3. Germline V lookup: CDR1 SGHNT, CDR2 YENEEA. V was shortened by 5 bases and J by 7 bases, with 9 bases between the two germline ends. The DNA of the CDR3 is TGTGCCAGCAGCCTCCGGTGGAATTCACCCCTCCACTTT. It codes for CASSLRWNSPLHF.